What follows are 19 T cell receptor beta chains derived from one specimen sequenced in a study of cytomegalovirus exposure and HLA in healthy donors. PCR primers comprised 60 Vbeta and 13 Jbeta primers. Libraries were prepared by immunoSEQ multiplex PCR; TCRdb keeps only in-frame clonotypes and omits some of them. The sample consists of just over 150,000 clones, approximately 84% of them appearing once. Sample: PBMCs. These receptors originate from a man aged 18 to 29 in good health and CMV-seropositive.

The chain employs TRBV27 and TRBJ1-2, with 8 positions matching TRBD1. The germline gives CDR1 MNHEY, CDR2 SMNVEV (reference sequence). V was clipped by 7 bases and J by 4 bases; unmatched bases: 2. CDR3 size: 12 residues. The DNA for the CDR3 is TGTGCCAGCAAGACAGGGGTCTATGGCTACACCTTC. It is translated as CASKTGVYGYTF.

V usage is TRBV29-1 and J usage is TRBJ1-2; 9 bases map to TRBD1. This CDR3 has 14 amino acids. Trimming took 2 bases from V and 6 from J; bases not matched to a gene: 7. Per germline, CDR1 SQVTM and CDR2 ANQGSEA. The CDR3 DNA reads TGCAGCGTTGAATCGGGACAGGGTTTTGATGGCTACACCTTC. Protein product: CSVESGQGFDGYTF.

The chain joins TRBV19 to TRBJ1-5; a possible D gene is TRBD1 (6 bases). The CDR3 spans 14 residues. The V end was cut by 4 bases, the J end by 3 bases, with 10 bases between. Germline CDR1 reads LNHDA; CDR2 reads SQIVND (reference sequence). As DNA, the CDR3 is TGTGCCAGTAGTAGGGGGCGGCTCAATCAGCCCCAGCATTTT. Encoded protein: CASSRGRLNQPQHF.

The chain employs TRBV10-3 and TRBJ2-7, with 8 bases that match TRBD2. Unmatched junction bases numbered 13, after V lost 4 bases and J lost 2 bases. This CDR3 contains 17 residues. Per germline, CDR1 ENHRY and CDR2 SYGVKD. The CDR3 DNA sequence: TGTGCCATCAGTGGGGCCAGCGGGGGCTTAACTCCCTACGAGCAGTACTTC. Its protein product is CAISGASGGLTPYEQYF.

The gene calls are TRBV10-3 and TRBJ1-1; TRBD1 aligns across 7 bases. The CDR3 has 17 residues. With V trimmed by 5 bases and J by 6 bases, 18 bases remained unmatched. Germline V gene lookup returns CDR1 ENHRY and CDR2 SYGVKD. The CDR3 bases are TGTGCCATCAGTACCCTTGAGGCCAGGGGGAGGATGGCTGAAGCTTTCTTT. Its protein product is CAISTLEARGRMAEAFF.

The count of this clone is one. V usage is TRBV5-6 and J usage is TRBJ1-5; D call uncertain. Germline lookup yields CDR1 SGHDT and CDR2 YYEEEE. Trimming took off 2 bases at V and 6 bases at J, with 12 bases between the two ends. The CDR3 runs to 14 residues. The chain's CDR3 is CASSFWGGSQPQHF. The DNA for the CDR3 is TGTGCCAGCAGCTTTTGGGGAGGAAGTCAGCCCCAGCATTTT.

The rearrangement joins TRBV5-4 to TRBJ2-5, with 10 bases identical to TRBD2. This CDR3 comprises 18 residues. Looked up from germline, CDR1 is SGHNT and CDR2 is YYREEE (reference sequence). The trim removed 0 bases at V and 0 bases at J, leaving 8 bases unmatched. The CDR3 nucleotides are TGTGCCAGCAGCTTGGCGATTACTAGCGGGGACTACCAAGAGACCCAGTACTTC. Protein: CASSLAITSGDYQETQYF.

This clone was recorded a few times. DNA for the CDR3: TGTGCCAGCAGAGATGGACAGCACTACGAGCAGTACTTC. Protein sequence: CASRDGQHYEQYF. The V gene is TRBV6-1, the J gene TRBJ2-7; weak D call: TRBD1 (6 bases). The ends were cut back, 6 bases at V and 3 bases at J, with 12 bases in the middle. Germline V gives CDR1 MNHNS, CDR2 SASEGT. There are 13 residues in the CDR3.

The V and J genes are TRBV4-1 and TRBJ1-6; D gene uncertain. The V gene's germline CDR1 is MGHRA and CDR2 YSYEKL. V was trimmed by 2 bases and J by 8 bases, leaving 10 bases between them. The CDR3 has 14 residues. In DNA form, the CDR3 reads TGCGCCAGCAGCCAAAAGGCCGGAGATTCACCCCTCCACTTT. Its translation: CASSQKAGDSPLHF.

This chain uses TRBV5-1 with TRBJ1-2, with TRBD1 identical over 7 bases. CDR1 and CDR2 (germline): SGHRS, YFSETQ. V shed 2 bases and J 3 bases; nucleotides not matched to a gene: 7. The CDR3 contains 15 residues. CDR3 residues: CASSFGRGLDYGYTF. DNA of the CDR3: TGCGCCAGCAGCTTCGGCAGGGGGTTGGACTATGGCTACACCTTC.

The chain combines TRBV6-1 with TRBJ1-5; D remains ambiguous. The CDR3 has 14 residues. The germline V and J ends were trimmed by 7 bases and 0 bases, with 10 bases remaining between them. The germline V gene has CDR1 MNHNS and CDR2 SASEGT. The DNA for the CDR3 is TGTGCCAGCATTCCCGACTATAGCAATCAGCCCCAGCATTTT. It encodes CASIPDYSNQPQHF.

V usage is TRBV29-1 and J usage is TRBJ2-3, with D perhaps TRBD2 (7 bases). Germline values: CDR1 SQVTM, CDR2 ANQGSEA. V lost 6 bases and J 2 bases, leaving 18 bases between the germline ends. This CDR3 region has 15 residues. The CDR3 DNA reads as TGCAGCGTCATCCACCTAGGGGGGGCCACAGATACGCAGTATTTT. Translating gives CSVIHLGGATDTQYF.

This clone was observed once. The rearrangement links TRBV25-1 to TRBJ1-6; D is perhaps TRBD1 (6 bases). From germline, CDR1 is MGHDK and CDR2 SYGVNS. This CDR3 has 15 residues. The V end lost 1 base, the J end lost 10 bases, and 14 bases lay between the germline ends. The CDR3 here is CASSESGGLGSPLHF. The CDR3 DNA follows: TGTGCCAGCAGTGAATCCGGGGGGCTGGGATCACCCCTCCACTTT.

This CDR3 reads CASSLAASGGPQTQYF. In DNA form, the CDR3 reads TGTGCCAGCAGCTTGGCGGCTAGCGGGGGGCCTCAGACCCAGTACTTC. The chain couples TRBV5-6 to TRBJ2-5; TRBD2 matches 11 bases. After removal of 0 bases from V and 6 bases from J, the junction contained 7 bases not matched to a gene. The CDR3 is 16 residues long. From germline, CDR1 is SGHDT and CDR2 YYEEEE.

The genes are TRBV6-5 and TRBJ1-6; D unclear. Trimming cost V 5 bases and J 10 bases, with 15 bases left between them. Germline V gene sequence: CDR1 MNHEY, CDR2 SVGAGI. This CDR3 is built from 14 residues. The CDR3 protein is CASSERSPVSPLHF. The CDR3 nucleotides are TGTGCCAGCAGTGAACGGAGCCCCGTGTCACCCCTCCACTTT.

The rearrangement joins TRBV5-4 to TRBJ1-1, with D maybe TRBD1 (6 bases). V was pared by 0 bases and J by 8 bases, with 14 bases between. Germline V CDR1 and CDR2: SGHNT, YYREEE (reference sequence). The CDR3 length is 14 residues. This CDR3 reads CASSLDRERIEAFF. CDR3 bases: TGTGCCAGCAGCTTGGACAGGGAGCGAATAGAAGCTTTCTTT.

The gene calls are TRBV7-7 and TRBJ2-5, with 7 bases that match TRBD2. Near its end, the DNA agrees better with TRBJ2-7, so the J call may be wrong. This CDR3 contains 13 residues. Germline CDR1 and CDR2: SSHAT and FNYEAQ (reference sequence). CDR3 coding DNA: TGTGCTAGCGGGTTAGCACCCTCCTACGAGCAGTACTTC. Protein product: CASGLAPSYEQYF.

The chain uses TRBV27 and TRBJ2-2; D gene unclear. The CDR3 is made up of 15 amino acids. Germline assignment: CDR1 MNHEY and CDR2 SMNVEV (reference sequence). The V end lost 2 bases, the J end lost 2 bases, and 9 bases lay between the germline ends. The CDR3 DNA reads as TGTGCCAGCAGTTTAACTACCTATAACACCGGGGAGCTGTTTTTT. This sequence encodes CASSLTTYNTGELFF.

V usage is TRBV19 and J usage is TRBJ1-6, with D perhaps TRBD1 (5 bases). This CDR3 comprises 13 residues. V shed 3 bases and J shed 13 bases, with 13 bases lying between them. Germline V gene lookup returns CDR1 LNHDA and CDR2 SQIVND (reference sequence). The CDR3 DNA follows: TGTGCCAGTAGTATGACAGCAACCAAGCCCCTCCACTTT. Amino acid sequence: CASSMTATKPLHF.